Presented here are 2 T cell receptor beta chains from one specimen sequenced in a study of blood T cell repertoires in COVID-19. Some clones are missing from TCRdb's copy, which holds only in-frame ones; the method was immunoSEQ multiplex PCR. The table includes about 260,000 clones, around nine tenths detected once. Sequenced: peripheral blood. The receptors come from a woman aged 60-75 years with COVID-19, enrolled during active disease.

The chain employs TRBV6-2 or TRBV6-3 and TRBJ1-3, with 7 bases fitting TRBD1. Germline V gene data show CDR1 as MNHEY and CDR2 as SVGEGT. V shed 2 bases and J 7 bases; nucleotides not matched to a gene: 8. The CDR3 is 15 amino acids. The CDR3 sequence: CASSYRTGRGNTIYF. The DNA of the CDR3 is TGTGCCAGCAGTTACCGGACAGGACGAGGGAACACCATATATTTT.

This clone occurred once. CDR3 sequence reads: CATSYPGQGVNEQFF. As DNA, the CDR3 is TGTGCCACCAGTTACCCGGGACAGGGTGTCAATGAGCAGTTCTTC. This chain links TRBV24-1 with TRBJ2-1, with 9 nucleotides matching TRBD1. The V segment lost 6 bases and the J segment 6 bases; nucleotides outside the gene matches: 8. This CDR3 has 15 amino acids. Germline-derived CDR1 and CDR2 are KGHDR and SFDVKD.